This T cell receptor (beta chain) was recorded in a study of blood T cell repertoires in COVID-19. Across the whole study: Nucleic acid was either cDNA or gDNA, and it came from T cells, B-cell-depleted T cells, or PBMCs.

The data were produced by immunoSEQ multiplex PCR, yet TCRdb's version contains in-frame clones alone and is incomplete. The sample contains more than 100,000 clones, approximately 80% of which appear only once. The clonotype comes from a woman between 70 and 85 years old with acute or convalescent COVID-19. Sequencing was performed on peripheral blood.

The CDR3 here is CASSVDGQGPNIQYF. The DNA for the CDR3 is TGTGCCAGCAGCGTAGATGGACAGGGACCAAACATTCAGTACTTC. The chain recombines TRBV9 with TRBJ2-4, with 8 bases matching TRBD1. This CDR3 is 15 amino acids long. With V trimmed by 0 bases and J by 6 bases, 5 bases remained unmatched. Germline V gene lookup returns CDR1 SGDLS and CDR2 YYNGEE.